The clone carrying this TCR beta chain was seen a handful of times. Its antigen remains unknown. Primers for the PCR totalled 60 Vbeta and 13 Jbeta. Sequencing used immunoSEQ multiplex PCR; TCRdb keeps in-frame clones, though not all of them. The sample lists more than 150,000 clones; around 82% were seen once. The data derive from a study of cytomegalovirus exposure and HLA in healthy donors. Study observations and caveats: Segments of the TCR beta V type were, in most cases, productive about 87% or about 30% of the time in an earlier analysis.

V gave up 2 bases and J gave up 9 bases; unmatched junction bases: 3. CDR1 SGHNT and CDR2 YYREEE come from the germline V gene (reference sequence). The CDR3 is made up of 15 amino acids. The sequence derives from a woman aged 50 to 60 in good health and CMV-seropositive. The specimen was PBMCs. The J gene is TRBJ2-3, the V gene TRBV5-4, with TRBD2 matching over 16 bases. CDR3: CASSFGTSGGETQYF. DNA of the CDR3: TGTGCCAGCAGCTTTGGGACTAGCGGGGGGGAAACGCAGTATTTT.